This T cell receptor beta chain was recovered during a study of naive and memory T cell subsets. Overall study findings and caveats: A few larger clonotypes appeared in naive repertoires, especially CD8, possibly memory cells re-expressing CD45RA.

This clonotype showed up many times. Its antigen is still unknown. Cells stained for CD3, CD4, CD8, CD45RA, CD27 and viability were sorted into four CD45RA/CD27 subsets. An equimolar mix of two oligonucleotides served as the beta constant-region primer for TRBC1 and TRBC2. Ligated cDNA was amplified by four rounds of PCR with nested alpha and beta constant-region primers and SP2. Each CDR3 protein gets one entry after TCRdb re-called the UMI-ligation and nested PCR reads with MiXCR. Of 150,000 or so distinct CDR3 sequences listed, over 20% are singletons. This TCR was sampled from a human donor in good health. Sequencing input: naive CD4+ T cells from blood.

This CDR3 reads CSASTVNTGELFF. CDR3 bases: TGCAGTGCTAGTACCGTAAACACCGGGGAGCTGTTTTTT. The rearrangement uses TRBV20-1 and TRBJ2-2; no reliable D call. CDR1 is DFQATT and CDR2 is SNEGSKA in the germline V gene (reference sequence). Trimming stripped 3 bases from V and 2 bases from J, with 7 bases between. The CDR3 is made up of 13 amino acids.